Below are 24 T cell receptor beta chains sequenced from a single sample in a study of cytomegalovirus exposure and HLA in healthy donors. Primers: 60 Vbeta forward and 13 Jbeta reverse. Clones were sequenced by immunoSEQ multiplex PCR, and TCRdb holds only the in-frame ones, with some missing. The data hold roughly 190,000 clones, with more than 75% observed a single time. The sample taken for sequencing was PBMCs. Receptors were obtained from a woman under 30 in good health and CMV-seronegative.

The CDR3 sequence is CASSFLAASTDTQYF. The DNA of the CDR3 is TGTGCCAGCAGCTTTCTAGCGGCTAGCACAGATACGCAGTATTTT. J is TRBJ2-3 and V is TRBV7-9; TRBD2 matches 7 bases. The CDR3 has 15 residues. The V gene's germline CDR1 is SEHNR and CDR2 FQNEAQ (reference sequence). The V gene end was trimmed by 3 bases and the J gene end by 0 bases; junction bases not matched to a gene: 3.

This chain joins TRBV18 and TRBJ2-1, with a tentative D call TRBD2 (5 bases). CDR3 length equals 16 residues. Germline CDR1 KGHSH, CDR2 LQKENI. V was trimmed by 3 bases and J by 2 bases, leaving 14 bases between them. The DNA of the CDR3 is TGTGCCAGCTCACCCGCGGGCCAGGCCGCCTACAATGAGCAGTTCTTC. Encoded protein: CASSPAGQAAYNEQFF. Filled out from reference TRBV18 and TRBJ2-1, the complete variable domain reads NAGVMQNPRHLVRRRGQEARLRCSPMKGHSHVYWYRQLPEEGLKFMVYLQKENIIDESGMPKERFSAEFPKEGPSILRIQQVVRGDSAAYFCASSPAGQAAYNEQFFGPGTRLTVL.

This clone was seen once. The chain uses TRBV30 and TRBJ2-1, with 8 bases fitting TRBD2. The CDR3 extends over 13 amino acids. Germline V lookup: CDR1 GTSNPN, CDR2 SVGIG (reference sequence). Unmatched junction bases numbered 7, after V lost 3 bases and J lost 9 bases. The CDR3 region is CAWSRGGRVEQFF. The DNA for the CDR3 is TGTGCCTGGAGCCGGGGGGGGCGCGTTGAGCAGTTCTTC. The entire variable domain, with the rest obtained from reference TRBV30 and TRBJ2-1, is as follows: SQTIHQWPATLVQPVGSPLSLECTVEGTSNPNLYWYRQAAGRGLQLLFYSVGIGQISSEVPQNLSASRPQDRQFILSSKKLLLSDSGFYLCAWSRGGRVEQFFGPGTRLTVL.

This clone has just one count. The chain has TRBV2 and TRBJ2-4; 8 bases are a match to TRBD1. The CDR3 consists of 15 residues. CDR1 is SNHLY and CDR2 is FYNNEI in the germline V gene. Trimming cost V 4 bases and J 4 bases; bases outside gene matches: 6. Here the CDR3 reads CASSGGQVVKNIQYF. The DNA for the CDR3 is TGTGCCAGCAGTGGGGGACAGGTTGTAAAAAACATTCAGTACTTC.

The V gene is TRBV6-1, the J gene TRBJ2-5; tentative D call: TRBD1 (8 bases). CDR1 is MNHNS, CDR2 SASEGT, per germline. The CDR3 is 13 amino acids. V was cut by 10 bases and J by 4 bases, with 16 bases left in between. The CDR3 loop reads CATWNRGGETQYF. CDR3 DNA sequence: TGTGCCACCTGGAACAGGGGGGGAGAGACCCAGTACTTC.

This clone was observed a single time. The genes are TRBV7-3 and TRBJ1-2, with 10 bases lining up with TRBD1. CDR1 is SGHTA and CDR2 is FQGTGA in the germline V gene. The CDR3 has 17 residues. V was pared by 4 bases and J by 7 bases, with 15 bases of the junction left unmatched. The chain's CDR3 is CASSYDNPTGGVRGYTF. In DNA form, the CDR3 reads TGTGCCAGCAGCTACGATAACCCGACAGGGGGCGTACGTGGCTACACCTTC.

In DNA form, the CDR3 reads TGTGCCAGCAGTTATGGTGGGGGGGAGAACACTGAAGCTTTCTTT. It specifies CASSYGGGENTEAFF. The chain uses TRBV6-6 and TRBJ1-1; D perhaps matches TRBD1 (5 bases). The V end lost 3 bases, the J end lost 1 base, and 12 bases lay between the germline ends. CDR1 and CDR2 from the germline V gene are MNHNY and SVGAGI (reference sequence). The CDR3 runs 15 residues.

The gene calls are TRBV6-1 and TRBJ2-7; the match to TRBD1 covers 7 bases. V shed 11 bases and J 4 bases; nucleotides not matched to a gene: 8. Per germline, CDR1 MNHNS and CDR2 SASEGT. CDR3 length: 12 amino acids. The CDR3 DNA sequence: TGTGCCTCCGCGAGGGACAGATACGAGCAGTACTTC. Residues: CASARDRYEQYF.

The gene calls are TRBV19 and TRBJ2-5; TRBD1 aligns across 8 bases. J gave up 4 bases and V 1 base, and 11 bases lay outside the gene matches. The germline CDR1 and CDR2 sequences are LNHDA and SQIVND (reference sequence). This CDR3 is built from 17 residues. The CDR3 coding sequence is TGTGCCAGTAGTATAGCGCCCCGGACAGGGCGGAGAGAGACCCAGTACTTC. Residues: CASSIAPRTGRRETQYF.

This clone has only a few counts. The J gene is TRBJ1-1, the V gene TRBV6-1; TRBD1 matches at 7 bases. Germline V gene data show CDR1 as MNHNS and CDR2 as SASEGT. The CDR3 is 14 residues long. Trimming removed 4 bases from V and 1 base from J; junction bases left unmatched: 3. CDR3 amino acids: CASSGQGGNTEAFF. The CDR3 coding sequence is TGTGCCAGCAGTGGACAGGGAGGGAACACTGAAGCTTTCTTT.

The chain recombines TRBV28 with TRBJ1-5, with TRBD1 as a possible D gene (6 bases). V lost 6 bases and J 3 bases, leaving 9 bases between the germline ends. The CDR3 contains 13 residues. Germline V gives CDR1 MDHEN, CDR2 SYDVKM. The CDR3 DNA is TGTGCCAGCAGGACAGGATACAATCAGCCCCAGCATTTT. Translated, it gives CASRTGYNQPQHF.

This rearrangement joins TRBV5-1 to TRBJ2-5; D might be TRBD1 (5 bases). V was clipped by 0 bases and J by 2 bases, with 11 bases between them. The germline CDR1 and CDR2 sequences are SGHRS and YFSETQ. The CDR3 runs 15 residues. The DNA for the CDR3 is TGCGCCAGCAGCTTGGGGGGCAGGGCTCAAGAGACCCAGTACTTC. This sequence encodes CASSLGGRAQETQYF.

The chain recombines TRBV30 with TRBJ2-2; 8 bases are shared with TRBD1. Per the germline V gene, CDR1 is GTSNPN and CDR2 is SVGIG (reference sequence). The CDR3 consists of 14 residues. After removal of 5 bases from V and 5 bases from J, the junction contained 7 bases not matched to a gene. This chain's CDR3 is CAWEGQATTGELFF. Here the CDR3 DNA reads TGTGCCTGGGAGGGACAGGCAACAACCGGGGAGCTGTTTTTT.

The chain employs TRBV7-3 and TRBJ1-1; 8 nucleotides line up with TRBD1. J lost 3 bases, V lost 6 bases, and 12 bases had no gene match. The CDR3 sequence is 16 residues long. Germline CDR1 is SGHTA and CDR2 is FQGTGA. The CDR3 DNA reads TGTGCCAGCAGTCACAACGCCCAGGGGGCGGACACTGAAGCTTTCTTT. Translation gives CASSHNAQGADTEAFF.

J is TRBJ2-1 and V is TRBV7-6; TRBD1 matches at 8 bases. V lost 4 bases and J lost 5; bases outside the gene matches: 4. CDR1 SGHVS and CDR2 FNYEAQ come from the germline V gene. The CDR3 has 14 residues. The CDR3: CASSYGDRNNEQFF. CDR3 sequence (DNA): TGTGCCAGCAGCTACGGGGACAGGAACAATGAGCAGTTCTTC.

The V and J genes are TRBV13 and TRBJ2-1; perhaps TRBD2 as D (5 bases). From germline, CDR1 is PRHDT and CDR2 FYEKMQ (reference sequence). This CDR3 contains 13 residues. V shed 5 bases and J shed 7 bases, with 12 bases lying between them. The CDR3 protein is CASSRLGGNEQFF. Here the CDR3 DNA reads TGTGCCAGCAGCCGTCTTGGCGGGAATGAGCAGTTCTTC.

The chain recombines TRBV11-3 with TRBJ1-1; no reliable D call. V was pared by 5 bases and J by 4 bases, with 14 bases between. CDR1 is SGHNT and CDR2 is YENEEA in the germline V gene. The CDR3 extends over 14 amino acids. CDR3 residues: CASSLTGYPTEAFF. For the CDR3, the DNA is TGTGCCAGCAGCCTGACTGGTTATCCCACTGAAGCTTTCTTT.

The chain couples TRBV9 to TRBJ2-7, with 10 bases that match TRBD1. The germline CDR1 and CDR2 sequences are SGDLS and YYNGEE. The V segment lost 0 bases and the J segment 4 bases; nucleotides outside the gene matches: 4. The CDR3 is 15 amino acids. The CDR3 DNA sequence: TGTGCCAGCAGCGTAGAAGGGGACAGGGGTTACGAGCAGTACTTC. Translation gives CASSVEGDRGYEQYF. Drawing the rest from reference TRBV9 and TRBJ2-7, the complete variable domain is DSGVTQTPKHLITATGQRVTLRCSPRSGDLSVYWYQQSLDQGLQFLIQYYNGEERAKGNILERFSAQQFPDLHSELNLSSLELGDSALYFCASSVEGDRGYEQYFGPGTRLTVT.

This clone was observed once. The V and J genes are TRBV20-1 and TRBJ1-5; D is ambiguous. CDR3 length equals 11 residues. Trimming cost V 0 bases and J 8 bases, with 5 bases left between them. Germline lookup yields CDR1 DFQATT and CDR2 SNEGSKA (reference sequence). The CDR3 reads CSARDGEPQHF. The CDR3 DNA reads as TGCAGTGCTAGAGATGGAGAGCCCCAGCATTTT.

The chain couples TRBV5-1 to TRBJ2-5, with 7 bases matching TRBD1. V gave up 3 bases and J gave up 3 bases; unmatched junction bases: 2. CDR1 and CDR2 (germline): SGHRS, YFSETQ. The CDR3 runs 13 residues. DNA of the CDR3: TGCGCCAGCAGCTCCGGACAGGAAGAGACCCAGTACTTC. Encoded protein: CASSSGQEETQYF.

The J gene is TRBJ2-1, the V gene TRBV28; D might be TRBD2 (7 bases). From germline, CDR1 is MDHEN and CDR2 SYDVKM. The CDR3 extends over 16 amino acids. V was cut by 0 bases and J by 5 bases, with 14 bases left in between. Here the CDR3 DNA reads TGTGCCAGCAGTTTATGGGGGGCTAGCGGAAACAATGAGCAGTTCTTC. Its translation: CASSLWGASGNNEQFF.

The gene calls are TRBV5-1 and TRBJ2-3, with 7 bases identical to TRBD1. This CDR3 comprises 15 residues. The V gene's germline CDR1 is SGHRS and CDR2 YFSETQ. Trimming removed 2 bases from V and 5 bases from J; junction bases left unmatched: 8. The CDR3 DNA is TGCGCCAGCAGCTTTTTACGGCAGGGGGAAGATACGCAGTATTTT. Its protein product is CASSFLRQGEDTQYF.

The chain has TRBV13 and TRBJ2-2; TRBD2 might be the D (5 bases). V lost 5 bases, J lost 8 bases, and 15 bases lay in between. The CDR3 is made up of 14 amino acids. Germline assignment: CDR1 PRHDT and CDR2 FYEKMQ (reference sequence). The CDR3 is CASSRDRRGGELFF. The CDR3 bases are TGTGCCAGCAGCCGGGATAGGCGAGGAGGGGAGCTGTTTTTT.

The chain couples TRBV19 to TRBJ1-4; 9 nucleotides agree with TRBD1. Germline V lookup: CDR1 LNHDA, CDR2 SQIVND (reference sequence). The CDR3 loop spans 14 amino acids. Trimming removed 6 bases from V and 6 bases from J; junction bases left unmatched: 5. As DNA, the CDR3 is TGTGCCAGTAGGCGGACAGGGGAGGATGAAAAACTGTTTTTT. Translation: CASRRTGEDEKLFF. Variable domain in full (rest from reference TRBV19 and TRBJ1-4): DGGITQSPKYLFRKEGQNVTLSCEQNLNHDAMYWYRQDPGQGLRLIYYSQIVNDFQKGDIAEGYSVSREKKESFPLTVTSAQKNPTAFYLCASRRTGEDEKLFFGSGTQLSVL.